This TCR beta chain appears in the sequencing data of a study of long-term antiretroviral therapy in people with HIV. The assay used was immunoSEQ (version v3.0), run at survey level. Repertoires were generated with immunoSEQ multiplex PCR, while TCRdb's copy carries only in-frame clones and drops some. The sample gives about 25,000 clones, more than 75% of which show up once; over 4% is in the top ten. CDR1 SNHLY and CDR2 FYNNEI come from the germline V gene. The ends lost 3 bases at V and 2 bases at J; junction bases unmatched: 14. This CDR3 is built from 18 residues. Each specimen consisted of about 0.85-10 million cryopreserved PBMC prior to extraction of DNA.

The sample consisted of unsorted PBMCs, taken 0.5 years after starting antiretroviral therapy. The sequence was collected from a woman in her thirties or forties with HIV. The chain is built from TRBV2 and TRBJ2-3; the match to TRBD1 covers 7 bases. The chain's CDR3 is CASSEQISRQGHTDTQYF. The CDR3 nucleotides read TGTGCCAGCAGTGAGCAGATCTCGAGACAGGGTCACACAGATACGCAGTATTTT.